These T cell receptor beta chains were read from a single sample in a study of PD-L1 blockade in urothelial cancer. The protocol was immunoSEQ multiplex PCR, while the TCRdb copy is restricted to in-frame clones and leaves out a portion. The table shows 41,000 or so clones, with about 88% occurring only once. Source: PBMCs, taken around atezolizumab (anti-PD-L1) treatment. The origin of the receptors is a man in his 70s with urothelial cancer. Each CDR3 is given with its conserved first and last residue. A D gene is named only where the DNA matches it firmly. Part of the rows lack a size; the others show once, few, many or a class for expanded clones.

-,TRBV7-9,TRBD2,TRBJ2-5,CASIRTSGVGAWETQYF,TGTGCCAGCATCCGGACTAGCGGGGTAGGGGCTTGGGAGACCCAGTACTTC
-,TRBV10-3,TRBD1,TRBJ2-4,CAISRDRGDIQYF,TGTGCCATCAGTAGGGACAGGGGAGACATTCAGTACTTC
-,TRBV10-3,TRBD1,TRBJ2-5,CAISVGQGQETQYF,TGTGCCATCAGTGTCGGACAGGGCCAAGAGACCCAGTACTTC
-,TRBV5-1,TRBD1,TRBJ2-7,CASTFGGGQGRYEQYF,TGCGCCAGCACCTTTGGGGGAGGACAGGGGAGGTACGAGCAGTACTTC
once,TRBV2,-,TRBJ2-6,CASSDYSGANVLTF,TGTGCCAGCAGTGATTACTCTGGGGCCAACGTCCTGACTTTC
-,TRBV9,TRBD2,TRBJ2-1,CASSVQSTSGRVGEQFF,TGTGCCAGCAGCGTTCAGTCGACTAGCGGGAGGGTCGGTGAGCAGTTCTTC
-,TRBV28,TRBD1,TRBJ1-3,CASSLGRPYRTGGSGNTIYF,TGTGCCAGCAGTTTAGGTCGGCCCTATAGGACAGGGGGCTCTGGAAACACCATATATTTT
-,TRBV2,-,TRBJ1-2,CASRLTGWEGYTF,TGTGCCAGCAGGCTAACAGGGTGGGAGGGCTACACCTTC
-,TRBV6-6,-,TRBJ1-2,CASSYGTQWIF,TGTGCCAGCAGTTACGGGACACAGTGGATCTTC
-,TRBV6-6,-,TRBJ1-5,CASSYSAAGDQPQHF,TGTGCCAGCAGTTACTCGGCGGCGGGGGATCAGCCCCAGCATTTT
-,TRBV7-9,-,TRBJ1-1,CASSLDVWGLKPEAFF,TGTGCCAGCAGCTTAGATGTGTGGGGGCTAAAGCCTGAAGCTTTCTTT
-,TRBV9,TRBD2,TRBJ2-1,CASSVTSGNYEQFF,TGTGCCAGCAGCGTCACTAGCGGGAACTATGAGCAGTTCTTC
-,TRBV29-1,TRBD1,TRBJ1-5,CSVGDRGSQPQHF,TGCAGCGTTGGGGACAGGGGTAGTCAGCCCCAGCATTTT
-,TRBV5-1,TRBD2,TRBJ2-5,CASSLDSGREETQYF,TGCGCCAGCAGCTTGGACAGCGGGAGAGAAGAGACCCAGTACTTC
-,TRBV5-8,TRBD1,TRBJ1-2,CASSFPYRGHGYTF,TGTGCCAGCAGCTTCCCTTACAGGGGGCATGGCTACACCTTC
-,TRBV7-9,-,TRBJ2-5,CASRTGRGEIQETQYF,TGTGCCAGCAGAACTGGCAGGGGCGAGATTCAAGAGACCCAGTACTTC
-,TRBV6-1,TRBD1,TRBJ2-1,CASSEGQGPLGEQFF,TGTGCCAGCAGTGAGGGACAGGGGCCCCTCGGGGAGCAGTTCTTC
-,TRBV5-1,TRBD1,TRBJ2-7,CASSMGQYEQYF,TGCGCCAGCAGCATGGGACAGTACGAGCAGTACTTC